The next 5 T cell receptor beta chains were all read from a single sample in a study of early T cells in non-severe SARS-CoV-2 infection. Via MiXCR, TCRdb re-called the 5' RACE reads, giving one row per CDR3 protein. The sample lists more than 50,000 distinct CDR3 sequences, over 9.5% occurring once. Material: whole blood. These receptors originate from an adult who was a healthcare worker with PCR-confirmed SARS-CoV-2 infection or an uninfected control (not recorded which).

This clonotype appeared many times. The CDR3 DNA sequence: TGTGCCAGCCAGGGAGGGGGCAGCCACAATGAGCAGTTCTTC. It yields the protein CASQGGGSHNEQFF. The rearrangement uses TRBV2 and TRBJ2-1, with D perhaps TRBD1 or TRBD2 (7 bases each). The germline CDR1 and CDR2 sequences are SNHLY and FYNNEI. There are 14 residues in the CDR3. Trimming cost V 8 bases and J 5 bases, with 16 bases left between them.

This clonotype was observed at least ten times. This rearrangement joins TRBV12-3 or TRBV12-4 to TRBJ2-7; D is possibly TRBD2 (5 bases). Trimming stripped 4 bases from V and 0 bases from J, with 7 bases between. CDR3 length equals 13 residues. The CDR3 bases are TGTGCCAGCAGTTCGGACTTCTCCTACGAGCAGTACTTC. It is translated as CASSSDFSYEQYF.

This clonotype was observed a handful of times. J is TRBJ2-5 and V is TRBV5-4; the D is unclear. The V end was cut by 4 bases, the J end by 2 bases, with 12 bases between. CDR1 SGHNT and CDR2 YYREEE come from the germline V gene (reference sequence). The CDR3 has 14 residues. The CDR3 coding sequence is TGTGCCAGCAGCCAAGGTCCAGAGCAAGAGACCCAGTACTTC. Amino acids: CASSQGPEQETQYF.

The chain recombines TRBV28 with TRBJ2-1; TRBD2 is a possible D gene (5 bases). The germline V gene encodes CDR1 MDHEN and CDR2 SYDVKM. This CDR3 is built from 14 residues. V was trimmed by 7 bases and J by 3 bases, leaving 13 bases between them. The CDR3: CASITGTVYNEQFF. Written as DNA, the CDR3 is TGTGCCAGCATCACGGGAACCGTCTACAATGAGCAGTTCTTC.

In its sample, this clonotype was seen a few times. CDR3 amino acids: CASSYSAHSYNSPLHF. The CDR3 nucleotides are TGTGCCAGCAGTTACTCCGCCCACTCCTATAATTCACCCCTCCACTTT. The rearrangement joins TRBV6-5 to TRBJ1-6; no clear D gene. With 0 bases removed from V and 0 bases from J, the gap between germline ends came to 6 bases. CDR3 length equals 16 residues. Germline lookup yields CDR1 MNHEY and CDR2 SVGAGI.